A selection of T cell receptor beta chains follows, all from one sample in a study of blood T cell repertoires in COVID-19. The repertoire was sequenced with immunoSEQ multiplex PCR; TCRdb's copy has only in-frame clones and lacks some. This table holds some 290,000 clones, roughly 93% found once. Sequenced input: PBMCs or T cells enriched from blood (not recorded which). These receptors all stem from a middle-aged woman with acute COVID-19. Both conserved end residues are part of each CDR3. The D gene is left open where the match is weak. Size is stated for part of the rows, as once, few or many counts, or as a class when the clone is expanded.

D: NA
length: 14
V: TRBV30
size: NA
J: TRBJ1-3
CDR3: CAWSVWGGGNTIYF
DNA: TGTGCCTGGAGTGTATGGGGGGGTGGAAACACCATATATTTT

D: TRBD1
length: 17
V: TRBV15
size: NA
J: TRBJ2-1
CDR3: CATTRDRGSAGYNEQFF
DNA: TGTGCCACCACAAGGGACAGGGGATCAGCGGGCTACAATGAGCAGTTCTTC

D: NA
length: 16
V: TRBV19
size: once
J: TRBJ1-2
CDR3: CASSMDPARASYGYTF
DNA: TGTGCCAGTAGTATGGACCCGGCGAGGGCTTCCTATGGCTACACCTTC

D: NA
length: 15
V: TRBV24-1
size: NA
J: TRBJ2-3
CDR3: CATSAGSSDQDTQYF
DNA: TGTGCCACCAGTGCGGGTTCCAGTGACCAAGATACGCAGTATTTT

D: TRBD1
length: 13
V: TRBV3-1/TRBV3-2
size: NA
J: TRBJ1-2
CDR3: CASSLTGLGGYTF
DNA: TGTGCCAGCAGCCTGACAGGGCTCGGGGGCTACACCTTC

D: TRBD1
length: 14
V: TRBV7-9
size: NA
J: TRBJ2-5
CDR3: CASSETGQGETQYF
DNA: TGTGCCAGCAGCGAGACAGGGCAAGGAGAGACCCAGTACTTC

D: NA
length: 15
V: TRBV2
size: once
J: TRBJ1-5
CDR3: CASRREQGSNQPQHF
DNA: TGTGCCAGCAGGCGGGAGCAGGGGAGCAATCAGCCCCAGCATTTT

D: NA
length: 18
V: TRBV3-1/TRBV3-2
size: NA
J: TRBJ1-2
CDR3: CASSQEASSAGAINGYTF
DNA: TGTGCCAGCAGCCAAGAGGCTAGTTCTGCAGGGGCGATTAATGGCTACACCTTC

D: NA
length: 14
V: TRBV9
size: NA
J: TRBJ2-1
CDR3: CASSTRDINNEQFF
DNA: TGTGCCAGCAGCACACGGGACATCAACAATGAGCAGTTCTTC

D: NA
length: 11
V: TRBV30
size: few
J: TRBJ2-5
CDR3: CAWSERETQYF
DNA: TGTGCCTGGTCGGAGCGGGAGACCCAGTACTTC

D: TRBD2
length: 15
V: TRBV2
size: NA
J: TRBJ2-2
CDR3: CASGGVAGDTGELFF
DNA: TGTGCCAGCGGAGGGGTAGCGGGAGACACCGGGGAGCTGTTTTTT

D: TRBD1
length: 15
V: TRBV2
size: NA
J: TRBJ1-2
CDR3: CASSEEGGGNYGYTF
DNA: TGTGCCAGCAGTGAAGAAGGGGGCGGGAACTATGGCTACACCTTC

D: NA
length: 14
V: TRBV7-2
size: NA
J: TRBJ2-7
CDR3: CASSSGGATYEQYF
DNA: TGTGCCAGCAGCTCTGGGGGGGCCACCTACGAGCAGTACTTC